A selection of T cell receptor beta chains follows, all from one sample in a study of blood T cell repertoires in COVID-19. Data came from immunoSEQ multiplex PCR; TCRdb stores just in-frame clones and leaves some out. The sample has some 190,000 clones; roughly 76% are singletons. Sequencing was done on a sample of peripheral blood. The receptors come from a woman aged 40 to 50 with COVID-19, enrolled during active disease. The CDR3 runs from the conserved cysteine through the conserved F or W. A D gene is named only where the DNA matches it firmly. Size is omitted from some rows. Given values are once, few, many or a class for expanded clones.

DNA | CDR3 | V | size | J | D
TGTGCCAGCAGTATAAGGGAAGCGGGAGGGCCGGGAAATGAGCAGTTCTTC | CASSIREAGGPGNEQFF | TRBV28 | . | TRBJ2-1 | TRBD2
TGTGCCAGCAGCTCAGACAGGGGAAGTGAAAAACTGTTTTTT | CASSSDRGSEKLFF | TRBV5-4 | . | TRBJ1-4 | TRBD1
TGTGCCAGTAGTATCGTCAGGGGCTACGAGACCCAGTACTTC | CASSIVRGYETQYF | TRBV19 | . | TRBJ2-5 | .
TGTGCCAGCAGCTACGGGATCAACTATGGCTACACCTTC | CASSYGINYGYTF | TRBV14 | . | TRBJ1-2 | .
TGTGCCAGCAGCTTAGAGCCTAGCACAGATACGCAGTATTTT | CASSLEPSTDTQYF | TRBV7-3 | . | TRBJ2-3 | .
TGTGCCAGCAGTGATCAACTGTCCTCCTACGAGCAGTACTTC | CASSDQLSSYEQYF | TRBV6-1 | . | TRBJ2-7 | .
TGTGCCAGCAGCACCCGGGACGGTACTAGCGGGCCCCAAGAGACCCAGTACTTC | CASSTRDGTSGPQETQYF | TRBV7-9 | . | TRBJ2-5 | TRBD2
TGCGCCAGCCGGGGACAGAACACTGAAGCTTTCTTT | CASRGQNTEAFF | TRBV10-1 | . | TRBJ1-1 | .
TGTGCCAGCGAGTCGACAGGGGAAGAAGCTTTCTTT | CASESTGEEAFF | TRBV2 | few | TRBJ1-1 | TRBD1
TGTGCCAGCAGACGCGAATGGTCTGGGGCCAACGTCCTGACTTTC | CASRREWSGANVLTF | TRBV6-5 | . | TRBJ2-6 | .
TGTGCCAGCAGCCCGGGCAGGGTATCGGTAGGCTACACCTTC | CASSPGRVSVGYTF | TRBV14 | many | TRBJ1-2 | .
TGTGCCAGCAGTTATAGGGGGACCGGGGAGCTGTTTTTT | CASSYRGTGELFF | TRBV6-6 | . | TRBJ2-2 | .
TGTGCCAGCAGCGCGCGGGAATATAATTCACCCCTCCACTTT | CASSAREYNSPLHF | TRBV3-1/TRBV3-2 | . | TRBJ1-6 | .
TGTGCCAGCAGCTTGGTAAGGGGAGGGGACTCTGGGGCCAACGTCCTGACTTTC | CASSLVRGGDSGANVLTF | TRBV5-6 | . | TRBJ2-6 | TRBD2
TGTGCCAGCAGCACCGGGACTAGCGGATACAATGAGCAGTTCTTC | CASSTGTSGYNEQFF | TRBV5-4 | . | TRBJ2-1 | TRBD2
TGTGCCAGCAGCCCCGGGACTAGCGGGAGTTACGAGCAGTACTTC | CASSPGTSGSYEQYF | TRBV7-6 | . | TRBJ2-7 | TRBD2
TGTGCCAGCAGTTCGACTCAGGGGGCATATGGCTACACCTTC | CASSSTQGAYGYTF | TRBV6-5 | . | TRBJ1-2 | TRBD1
TGTGCCAGCAGTCTTGAACCTCCCAGCTACAATGAGCAGTTCTTC | CASSLEPPSYNEQFF | TRBV28 | . | TRBJ2-1 | .
TGTGCCACCAGCACACTACGCCGCGGACTAGCGGGAGTTAAGTATGAGCAGTTCTTC | CATSTLRRGLAGVKYEQFF | TRBV15 | . | TRBJ2-1 | TRBD2
TGTGCCAGCAGCTTATCCTGGACTAGCGGGAGTTCTCGGTTCTTC | CASSLSWTSGSSRFF | TRBV9 | once | TRBJ2-1 | TRBD2
TGTGCCACCAGCTCGGGGGTTGGAGGCTACACCTTC | CATSSGVGGYTF | TRBV24-1 | . | TRBJ1-2 | .
TGTGCCAGCAACTTATTTGCCCGAGGACAGCTTTACACTGAAGCTTTCTTT | CASNLFARGQLYTEAFF | TRBV28 | . | TRBJ1-1 | .
TGTGCCAGCAGAGCGGGGGGTAGCGGGGCCAACGTCCTGACTTTC | CASRAGGSGANVLTF | TRBV6-5 | . | TRBJ2-6 | TRBD2
TGTGCCAGCAGCCGCAGGGGGCAATCTGAAAAACTGTTTTTT | CASSRRGQSEKLFF | TRBV3-1/TRBV3-2 | . | TRBJ1-4 | TRBD1
TGTGCCAGCTCACAGGGACAGGGGCCAAATGAAAAACTGTTTTTT | CASSQGQGPNEKLFF | TRBV18 | . | TRBJ1-4 | TRBD1
TGTGCCAGCAGTCAGACTAGCGGGGGGGGTACGCAGTATTTT | CASSQTSGGGTQYF | TRBV6-6 | . | TRBJ2-3 | TRBD2
TGCGCCAGCAGCCTCCGACCTGGGACTAGCGGAACCCAAGAGACCCAGTACTTC | CASSLRPGTSGTQETQYF | TRBV4-1 | . | TRBJ2-5 | TRBD2
TGTGCCAGCAGATCCTGGACAGGGAGAAACTACGAGCAGTACTTC | CASRSWTGRNYEQYF | TRBV6-5 | . | TRBJ2-7 | TRBD1
TGTGCCAGCAGTGAGTGGAGCGGGAGAATCGGGGAGCTGTTTTTT | CASSEWSGRIGELFF | TRBV2 | . | TRBJ2-2 | TRBD2
TGTGCCAGCAGTCAACCCGGGACAGGGGGCAAGAACCCTATGGGCTACACCTTC | CASSQPGTGGKNPMGYTF | TRBV2 | . | TRBJ1-2 | TRBD1
TGTGCCACCAGCAGAGACGGCGGGGGGGCTATCAATGAGCAGTTCTTC | CATSRDGGGAINEQFF | TRBV15 | once | TRBJ2-1 | TRBD2
TGTGCCAGCAGCGTTAGCGGGAGTAACGATGAGCAGTTCTTC | CASSVSGSNDEQFF | TRBV9 | . | TRBJ2-1 | TRBD2
TGTGCCAGCAGTGGAGCGGGAGGAAGGTATACGCAGTATTTT | CASSGAGGRYTQYF | TRBV6-1 | . | TRBJ2-3 | TRBD2
TGTGCCAGCAGCCTCCTCGGCACTGAAGCTTTCTTT | CASSLLGTEAFF | TRBV7-9 | once | TRBJ1-1 | .
TGTGCCAGCAGCGGTAACAGGGGGCGGGAGACCCAGTACTTC | CASSGNRGRETQYF | TRBV9 | . | TRBJ2-5 | TRBD1
TGTGCCAGCAGTCCCCCGGGACAGGGGGTGTCTCTCGAGCAGTACTTC | CASSPPGQGVSLEQYF | TRBV28 | . | TRBJ2-7 | TRBD1
TGTGCCAGCAGTGAATTTATGAATGAGCAGTTCTTC | CASSEFMNEQFF | TRBV2 | . | TRBJ2-1 | .
TGTGCCAGCAGTGAATTCCGGGAACTGTTTTTT | CASSEFRELFF | TRBV6-1 | . | TRBJ1-4 | .
TGTGCCAGCAGTGAGGGGGACTTCACCTCCTACAATGAGCAGTTCTTC | CASSEGDFTSYNEQFF | TRBV2 | . | TRBJ2-1 | .
TGTGCCAGCGGCGGGAGCCAGCCCCAGCATTTT | CASGGSQPQHF | TRBV5-8 | few | TRBJ1-5 | .